This is a list of T cell receptor beta chains from one sample in a study of T-cell memory formation after mild COVID-19. TCRdb recomputed calls from the 5' RACE reads with MiXCR, one row per CDR3 protein. The sample lists 400,000 or so distinct CDR3 sequences; under 25% were seen once. The sample comprised PBMCs or a T cell subset sorted from them (not recorded which). The receptors stem from an adult woman who had mild COVID-19 (a few samples of this study predate the infection). Cell type and time point are not known. Both conserved end residues are part of each CDR3. A D gene is named only where the DNA matches it firmly. Clone size is stated in some rows and not others, as once, few, many or a class when expanded.

j_call: TRBJ1-3; v_call: TRBV3-1; clone_size: few; d_call: .; cdr3_aa: CASSQSHEEDTIYF; cdr3_nt: TGTGCCAGCAGCCAATCCCATGAAGAGGACACCATATATTTT
j_call: TRBJ1-2; v_call: TRBV6-6; clone_size: .; d_call: .; cdr3_aa: CASSYPQDSYGYTF; cdr3_nt: TGTGCCAGCAGTTACCCACAGGATTCCTATGGCTACACCTTC
j_call: TRBJ2-4; v_call: TRBV12-3/TRBV12-4; clone_size: many; d_call: TRBD2; cdr3_aa: CASSSSGGWNIQYF; cdr3_nt: TGTGCCAGCAGTTCCAGCGGGGGGTGGAACATTCAGTACTTC
j_call: TRBJ2-1; v_call: TRBV11-3; clone_size: few; d_call: TRBD2; cdr3_aa: CASSHRTSEGGRNEQFF; cdr3_nt: TGTGCCAGCAGCCACCGGACTAGCGAAGGAGGAAGGAATGAGCAGTTCTTC
j_call: TRBJ1-1; v_call: TRBV3-1; clone_size: .; d_call: .; cdr3_aa: CASSPQGGTRGTEAFF; cdr3_nt: TGTGCCAGCAGCCCTCAAGGGGGGACAAGGGGCACTGAAGCTTTCTTT
j_call: TRBJ2-7; v_call: TRBV5-1; clone_size: few; d_call: .; cdr3_aa: CASRVLPGLANYEQYF; cdr3_nt: TGCGCTTCCAGGGTCCTTCCGGGACTTGCTAACTACGAGCAGTACTTC
j_call: TRBJ1-4; v_call: TRBV6-1; clone_size: few; d_call: .; cdr3_aa: CASSEPAHWGNEKLFF; cdr3_nt: TGTGCCAGCAGTGAACCTGCTCATTGGGGGAATGAAAAACTGTTTTTT
j_call: TRBJ2-7; v_call: TRBV29-1; clone_size: few; d_call: .; cdr3_aa: CSVGGILNSYEQYF; cdr3_nt: TGCAGCGTTGGGGGTATTTTAAACTCCTACGAGCAGTACTTC
j_call: TRBJ1-5; v_call: TRBV2; clone_size: .; d_call: TRBD1; cdr3_aa: CASSPRQGFQPQHF; cdr3_nt: TGTGCCAGCAGCCCTAGACAGGGATTTCAGCCCCAGCATTTT
j_call: TRBJ2-2; v_call: TRBV4-1; clone_size: few; d_call: TRBD1; cdr3_aa: CASSQVGQGASELFF; cdr3_nt: TGCGCCAGCAGCCAAGTAGGCCAGGGGGCATCGGAGCTGTTTTTT
j_call: TRBJ2-1; v_call: TRBV10-2; clone_size: few; d_call: .; cdr3_aa: CASSESEGYNEQFF; cdr3_nt: TGCGCCAGCAGTGAGTCAGAGGGCTACAATGAGCAGTTCTTC
j_call: TRBJ2-5; v_call: TRBV5-5; clone_size: few; d_call: .; cdr3_aa: CASSNSQGLKGTQYF; cdr3_nt: TGTGCCAGCAGCAACTCTCAGGGGCTCAAGGGGACCCAGTACTTC
j_call: TRBJ2-7; v_call: TRBV3-1; clone_size: .; d_call: .; cdr3_aa: CASSPRPAGSQYF; cdr3_nt: TGTGCCAGCAGCCCTAGGCCTGCGGGCAGCCAGTACTTC
j_call: TRBJ1-1; v_call: TRBV6-5; clone_size: .; d_call: .; cdr3_aa: CASSPTPGIGEAFF; cdr3_nt: TGTGCCAGCAGCCCTACCCCAGGGATAGGTGAAGCTTTCTTT
j_call: TRBJ2-5; v_call: TRBV5-1; clone_size: few; d_call: .; cdr3_aa: CASSLSLFEETQYF; cdr3_nt: TGCGCCAGCAGCTTGAGCCTGTTTGAAGAGACCCAGTACTTC
j_call: TRBJ1-5; v_call: TRBV2; clone_size: few; d_call: TRBD1; cdr3_aa: CASSDRTGHQPQHF; cdr3_nt: TGTGCCAGCAGTGACCGGACAGGTCATCAGCCCCAGCATTTT
j_call: TRBJ1-2; v_call: TRBV6-2/TRBV6-3; clone_size: .; d_call: .; cdr3_aa: CASRRSGDNYGYTF; cdr3_nt: TGTGCCAGCAGGAGATCAGGGGATAACTATGGCTACACCTTC
j_call: TRBJ1-3; v_call: TRBV12-3/TRBV12-4; clone_size: .; d_call: TRBD1; cdr3_aa: CASTRTGVSGNTIYF; cdr3_nt: TGTGCCAGCACCAGGACAGGGGTCTCTGGAAACACCATATATTTT
j_call: TRBJ2-7; v_call: TRBV4-2; clone_size: many; d_call: TRBD2; cdr3_aa: CASSQGPSGSLYEQYF; cdr3_nt: TGTGCCAGCAGCCAAGGGCCTAGCGGGAGTTTATACGAGCAGTACTTC
j_call: TRBJ2-7; v_call: TRBV29-1; clone_size: few; d_call: TRBD2; cdr3_aa: CSVLLAGSYEQYF; cdr3_nt: TGCAGCGTCCTACTAGCGGGGTCCTACGAGCAGTACTTC
j_call: TRBJ2-7; v_call: TRBV4-1; clone_size: .; d_call: TRBD1; cdr3_aa: CASSQDWTGAWEQYF; cdr3_nt: TGCGCCAGCAGCCAAGATTGGACAGGGGCTTGGGAGCAGTACTTC
j_call: TRBJ2-1; v_call: TRBV5-1; clone_size: .; d_call: TRBD1; cdr3_aa: CASSSLGQGVVEQFF; cdr3_nt: TGCGCCAGCAGCTCCCTGGGACAGGGGGTTGTTGAGCAGTTCTTC
j_call: TRBJ2-3; v_call: TRBV5-4; clone_size: few; d_call: TRBD2; cdr3_aa: CASSLGNGGALDTQYF; cdr3_nt: TGTGCCAGCAGCTTAGGGAACGGGGGGGCCTTAGATACGCAGTATTTT
j_call: TRBJ2-3; v_call: TRBV9; clone_size: .; d_call: .; cdr3_aa: CASSVGQSAGKDTQYF; cdr3_nt: TGTGCCAGCAGCGTAGGGCAAAGCGCGGGGAAAGATACGCAGTATTTT
j_call: TRBJ1-2; v_call: TRBV30; clone_size: .; d_call: .; cdr3_aa: CAWSVTATKGVAGYGYTF; cdr3_nt: TGTGCCTGGAGTGTAACTGCGACAAAGGGGGTTGCCGGCTATGGCTACACCTTC
j_call: TRBJ2-3; v_call: TRBV10-3; clone_size: few; d_call: .; cdr3_aa: CAIGWDRSTDTQYF; cdr3_nt: TGTGCCATCGGATGGGATCGTAGCACAGATACGCAGTATTTT
j_call: TRBJ2-7; v_call: TRBV20-1; clone_size: few; d_call: TRBD1; cdr3_aa: CSATRDRGRLSSYEQYF; cdr3_nt: TGCAGTGCTACCCGGGACAGGGGGCGTTTAAGCTCCTACGAGCAGTACTTC
j_call: TRBJ2-5; v_call: TRBV5-6; clone_size: few; d_call: .; cdr3_aa: CASSWGRTANQETQYF; cdr3_nt: TGTGCCAGCAGCTGGGGGAGGACGGCGAACCAAGAGACCCAGTACTTC
j_call: TRBJ2-6; v_call: TRBV5-1; clone_size: few; d_call: .; cdr3_aa: CASSLWSPSGANVLTF; cdr3_nt: TGCGCCAGCAGCTTATGGAGCCCATCTGGGGCCAACGTCCTGACTTTC
j_call: TRBJ2-1; v_call: TRBV5-1; clone_size: .; d_call: TRBD2; cdr3_aa: CASSLQLAGGYNEQFF; cdr3_nt: TGCGCCAGCAGCCTCCAACTAGCGGGGGGTTACAATGAGCAGTTCTTC